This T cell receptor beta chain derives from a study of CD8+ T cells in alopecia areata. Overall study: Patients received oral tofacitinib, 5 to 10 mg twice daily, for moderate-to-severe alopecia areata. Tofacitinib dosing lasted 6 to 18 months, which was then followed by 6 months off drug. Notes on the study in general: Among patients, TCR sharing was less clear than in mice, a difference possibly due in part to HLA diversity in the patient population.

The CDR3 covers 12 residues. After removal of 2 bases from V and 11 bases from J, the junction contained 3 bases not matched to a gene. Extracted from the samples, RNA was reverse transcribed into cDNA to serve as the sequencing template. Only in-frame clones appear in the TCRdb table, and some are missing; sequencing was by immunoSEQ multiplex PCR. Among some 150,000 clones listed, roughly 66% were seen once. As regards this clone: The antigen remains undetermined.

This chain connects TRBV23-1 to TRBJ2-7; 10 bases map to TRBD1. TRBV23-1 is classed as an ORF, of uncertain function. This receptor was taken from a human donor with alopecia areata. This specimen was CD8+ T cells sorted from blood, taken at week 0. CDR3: CASSQKGQGKYF. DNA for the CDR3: TGCGCCAGCAGTCAAAAGGGACAGGGGAAGTACTTC.